This entry lists 18 T cell receptor beta chains sequenced from one sample in a study of beta chain features in type 1 diabetes. Points from the study as a whole: Moderately but significantly shorter TCRB CDR3s were found in Type 1 diabetes patients in all four CD4+ subsets.

These receptors have no known antigen. cDNA synthesis used the whole RNA isolate, giving expressed TCRB sequences. Sequencing used immunoSEQ multiplex PCR; TCRdb keeps in-frame clones, though not all of them. The data show over 650,000 clones, 11% to 15% seen once. Input material: naive CD4+ T cells from blood. Receptors originate from a man younger than 35 with type 1 diabetes.

With regard to this clone: Distinct nucleotide sequences in the sample also encode this CDR3. The genes are TRBV5-1 and TRBJ2-6; the D gene is possibly TRBD1 (6 bases). V lost 6 bases to trimming and J lost 0 bases, with 10 bases between them. CDR1 is SGHRS, CDR2 YFSETQ, per germline. This CDR3 region has 15 residues. The CDR3: CASTDRSSGANVLTF. The CDR3 DNA is TGCGCCAGCACCGACAGGAGCTCTGGGGCCAACGTCCTGACTTTC. Full variable domain (remainder filled in from reference TRBV5-1 and TRBJ2-6): KAGVTQTPRYLIKTRGQQVTLSCSPISGHRSVSWYQQTPGQGLQFLFEYFSETQRNKGNFPGRFSGRQFSNSRSEMNVSTLELGDSALYLCASTDRSSGANVLTFGAGSRLTVL.

V is TRBV6-5 and J is TRBJ1-5; D may be TRBD1 (5 bases). Germline loops: CDR1 MNHEY, CDR2 SVGAGI. The CDR3 covers 16 residues. V shed 0 bases and J shed 0 bases, with 9 bases lying between them. For the CDR3, the DNA is TGTGCCAGCAGTTACTCGGGGGTCTTTAGCAATCAGCCCCAGCATTTT. Protein sequence: CASSYSGVFSNQPQHF.

As concerns this clone: This CDR3 is also generated by other DNA sequences in the sample. This chain connects TRBV29-1 to TRBJ2-6; D not certain. There are 12 residues in the CDR3. V lost 4 bases to trimming and J lost 2 bases, with 3 bases between them. Germline loops: CDR1 SQVTM, CDR2 ANQGSEA. In DNA form, the CDR3 reads TGCAGCGTTGGGACTGGGGCCAACGTCCTGACTTTC. Residues: CSVGTGANVLTF.

This clone was counted only a few times. The gene calls are TRBV10-3 and TRBJ1-2, with D perhaps matching TRBD1 (5 bases). This CDR3 has 14 amino acids. V lost 4 bases and J 2 bases, leaving 11 bases between the germline ends. Germline-derived CDR1 and CDR2 are ENHRY and SYGVKD. The CDR3 loop is CAISVGTGNYGYTF. In DNA form, the CDR3 reads TGTGCCATCAGTGTCGGGACGGGGAACTATGGCTACACCTTC.

In this sample, this clone turned up a few times. The chain links TRBV27 to TRBJ2-7; the match to TRBD1 covers 7 bases. The junction had 16 bases not matched to a gene; V was cut back by 4 bases and J by 4 bases. Germline V gene lookup returns CDR1 MNHEY and CDR2 SMNVEV (reference sequence). The CDR3 contains 17 residues. CDR3 residues: CASSSVYRGPRQYEQYF. The CDR3 DNA sequence: TGTGCCAGCAGTTCCGTCTATAGGGGGCCTCGTCAATACGAGCAGTACTTC.

The chain carries TRBV7-2 and TRBJ2-4; 10 bases are a match to TRBD2. Germline lookup yields CDR1 SGHTA and CDR2 FQGNSA. J was trimmed by 7 bases and V by 5 bases; bases with no gene match: 5. The CDR3 runs 14 residues. In DNA, the CDR3 is TGTGCCAGCAGCGATAGCGGGAGGCGCAACATTCAGTACTTC. Its translation: CASSDSGRRNIQYF.

The CDR3 DNA is TGTGCCAGCAGCGCTAAAACAGGGTCCCCTGGGGCCAACGTCCTGACTTTC. As protein: CASSAKTGSPGANVLTF. The J gene is TRBJ2-6, the V gene TRBV9; a possible D gene is TRBD1 (6 bases). Germline assignment: CDR1 SGDLS and CDR2 YYNGEE. V was shortened by 3 bases and J by 2 bases, with 15 bases between the two germline ends. The CDR3 totals 17 residues.

There are a few counts of this clone. The chain joins TRBV27 to TRBJ2-1; D is unresolved. Trimming shortened V by 7 bases and J by 2 bases, and 18 bases separated the two germline ends. The CDR3 has 16 amino acids. Germline CDR1 is MNHEY and CDR2 is SMNVEV (reference sequence). In DNA, the CDR3 is TGTGCCAGCATGGTGTGGGTCCAAAACGCCTACAATGAGCAGTTCTTC. Encoded protein: CASMVWVQNAYNEQFF.

In the case of this clone: This may arise from a read error, as a much more abundant clone is one base away. The sample carries other DNA sequences with the same CDR3. This sequence joins TRBV5-6 and TRBJ2-5, with no clear D. Trimming shortened V by 4 bases and J by 2 bases, and 3 bases separated the two germline ends. Looked up from germline, CDR1 is SGHDT and CDR2 is YYEEEE. This CDR3 is built from 11 residues. DNA of the CDR3: TGTGCCAGCAGCATACAAGAGACCCAGTACTTC. Residues: CASSIQETQYF.

This clone was observed a handful of times. This chain links TRBV5-4 with TRBJ2-5; D is perhaps TRBD2 (6 bases). Germline CDR1 SGHNT, CDR2 YYREEE (reference sequence). With 4 bases removed from V and 1 base from J, the gap between germline ends came to 17 bases. This CDR3 is 16 amino acids long. The CDR3 here is CASSPRLEQTQETQYF. The CDR3 DNA follows: TGTGCCAGCAGCCCGCGACTAGAGCAGACCCAAGAGACCCAGTACTTC.

V is TRBV2 and J is TRBJ1-4; D ambiguous. Germline V gives CDR1 SNHLY, CDR2 FYNNEI. This CDR3 spans 13 amino acids. Trimming cost V 1 base and J 8 bases, with 8 bases left between them. The CDR3 coding sequence is TGTGCCAGCAGTGAAGACCTGGGAGAAAAACTGTTTTTT. Translated: CASSEDLGEKLFF.

This clone has more than one count but fewer than ten. The chain is built from TRBV11-2 and TRBJ1-2, with a weak D call TRBD1 (6 bases). The CDR3 is made up of 12 amino acids. Germline V lookup: CDR1 SGHAT, CDR2 FQNNGV. The V end lost 6 bases, the J end lost 2 bases, and 7 bases lay between the germline ends. The CDR3 DNA is TGTGCCAGCAGTGGACAGAACTATGGCTACACCTTC. Encoded protein: CASSGQNYGYTF.

This clone occurred a few times. The J gene is TRBJ1-4, the V gene TRBV15; D perhaps matches TRBD1 (6 bases). The CDR3 contains 13 residues. Germline V gene lookup returns CDR1 LNHNV and CDR2 YYDKDF (reference sequence). Trimming pared 9 bases from V and 3 bases from J, leaving 11 bases between. In nucleotides, the CDR3 is TGTGCCACTCAGGACAGACCTAATGAAAAACTGTTTTTT. This encodes CATQDRPNEKLFF. Full variable domain (rest looked up from reference TRBV15 and TRBJ1-4): DAMVIQNPRYQVTQFGKPVTLSCSQTLNHNVMYWYQQKSSQAPKLLFHYYDKDFNNEADTPDNFQSRRPNTSFCFLDIRSPGLGDTAMYLCATQDRPNEKLFFGSGTQLSVL.

The chain recombines TRBV30 with TRBJ2-1; possibly TRBD2 for D (6 bases). This CDR3 has 16 amino acids. Germline CDR1 reads GTSNPN; CDR2 reads SVGIG (reference sequence). The V and J ends lost 5 bases and 0 bases respectively, with 17 bases between them. CDR3 coding DNA: TGTGCCTGGCTGAGACTAGGAGCCCCCTCCTACAATGAGCAGTTCTTC. Its translation: CAWLRLGAPSYNEQFF. Supplemented by reference TRBV30 and TRBJ2-1, the full variable domain reads SQTIHQWPATLVQPVGSPLSLECTVEGTSNPNLYWYRQAAGRGLQLLFYSVGIGQISSEVPQNLSASRPQDRQFILSSKKLLLSDSGFYLCAWLRLGAPSYNEQFFGPGTRLTVL.

With respect to this clone: One end of the junction fails to match germline, which may point to a read error. The chain uses TRBV29-1 and TRBJ2-1; 9 nucleotides agree with TRBD1. Per the germline V gene, CDR1 is SQVTM and CDR2 is ANQGSEA. This CDR3 spans 14 amino acids. The CDR3 DNA reads as TGCAGCGTAGAAGACAGGGGGGTAATCAATGAGCAGTTCTTC. Translating it yields CSVEDRGVINEQFF.

A note on this clone: At the DNA level, this CDR3 is encoded by other sequences in the same sample as well. The chain joins TRBV29-1 to TRBJ1-1, with 10 bases aligning to TRBD1. V shed 4 bases, J shed 5 bases, and the junction held 4 bases outside the gene matches. The CDR3 loop spans 13 amino acids. CDR1 and CDR2 from the germline V gene are SQVTM and ANQGSEA. The CDR3, as DNA: TGCAGCGTTGCGGGACAGGGGTCAACTGAAGCTTTCTTT. It specifies CSVAGQGSTEAFF.

This clone was counted only a few times. The V and J genes are TRBV29-1 and TRBJ1-2, with D hard to call. Germline values: CDR1 SQVTM, CDR2 ANQGSEA. The ends were cut back, 8 bases at V and 7 bases at J, with 17 bases in the middle. The CDR3 loop spans 12 amino acids. The CDR3 DNA sequence: TGCAGCACCCGGGAGTCCGCCACTGGCTACACCTTC. It is translated as CSTRESATGYTF.

DNA of the CDR3: TGTGCCTGGAGCCGAAAGTGGGACAGTAACACTGAAGCTTTCTTT. Translation: CAWSRKWDSNTEAFF. The gene calls are TRBV30 and TRBJ1-1; 7 bases match TRBD1. Per the germline V gene, CDR1 is GTSNPN and CDR2 is SVGIG (reference sequence). The CDR3 contains 15 residues. V lost 3 bases, J lost 2 bases, and 9 bases stayed unmatched.